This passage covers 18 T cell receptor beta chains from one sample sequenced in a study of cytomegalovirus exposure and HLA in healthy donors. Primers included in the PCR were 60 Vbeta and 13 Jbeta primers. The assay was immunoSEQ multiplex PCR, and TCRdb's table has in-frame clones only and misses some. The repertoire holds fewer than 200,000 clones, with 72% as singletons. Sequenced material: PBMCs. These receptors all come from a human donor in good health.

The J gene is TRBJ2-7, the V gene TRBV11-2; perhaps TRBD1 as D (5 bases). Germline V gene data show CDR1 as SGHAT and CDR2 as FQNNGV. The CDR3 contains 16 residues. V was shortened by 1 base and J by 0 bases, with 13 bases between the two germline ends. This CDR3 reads CASSLAWTHDSYEQYF. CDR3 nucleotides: TGTGCCAGCAGCTTAGCTTGGACACACGACTCCTACGAGCAGTACTTC.

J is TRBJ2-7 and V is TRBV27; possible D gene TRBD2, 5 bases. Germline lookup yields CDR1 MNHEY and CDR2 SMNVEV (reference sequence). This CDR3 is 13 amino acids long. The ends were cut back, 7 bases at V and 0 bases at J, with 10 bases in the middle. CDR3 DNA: TGTGCCAGCAAGTTAGGAGGCTCCTACGAGCAGTACTTC. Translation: CASKLGGSYEQYF.

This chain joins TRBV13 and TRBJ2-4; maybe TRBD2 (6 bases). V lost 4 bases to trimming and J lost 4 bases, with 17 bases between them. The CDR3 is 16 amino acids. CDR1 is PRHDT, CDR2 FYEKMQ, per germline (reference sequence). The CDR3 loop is CASSSRSFREKNIQYF. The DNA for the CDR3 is TGTGCCAGCAGCTCCAGGTCCTTCCGGGAGAAAAACATTCAGTACTTC.

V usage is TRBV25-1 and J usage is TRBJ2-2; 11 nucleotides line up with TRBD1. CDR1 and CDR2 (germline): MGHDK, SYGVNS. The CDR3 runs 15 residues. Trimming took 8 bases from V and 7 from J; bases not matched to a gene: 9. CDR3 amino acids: CASRKDRGRGGELFF. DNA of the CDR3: TGTGCCAGCCGCAAGGACAGGGGGCGCGGCGGGGAGCTGTTTTTT.

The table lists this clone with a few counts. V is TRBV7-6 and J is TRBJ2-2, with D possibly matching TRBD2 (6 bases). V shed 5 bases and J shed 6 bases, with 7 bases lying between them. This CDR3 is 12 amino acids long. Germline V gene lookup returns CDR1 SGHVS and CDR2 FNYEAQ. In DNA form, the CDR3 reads TGTGCCAGCAGCGCGGGGTCCGGGGAGCTGTTTTTT. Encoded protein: CASSAGSGELFF.

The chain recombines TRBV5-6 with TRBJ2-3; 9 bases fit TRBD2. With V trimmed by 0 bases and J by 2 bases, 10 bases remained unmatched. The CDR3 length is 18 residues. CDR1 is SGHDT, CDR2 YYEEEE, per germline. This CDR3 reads CASSLGLAVPQITDTQYF. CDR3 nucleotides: TGTGCCAGCAGCTTGGGACTAGCGGTGCCACAAATCACAGATACGCAGTATTTT.

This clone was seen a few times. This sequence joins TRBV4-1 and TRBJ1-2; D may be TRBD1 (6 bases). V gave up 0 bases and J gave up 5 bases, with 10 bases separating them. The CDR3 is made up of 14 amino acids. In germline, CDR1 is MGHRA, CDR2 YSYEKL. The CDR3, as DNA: TGCGCCAGCAGCCAAGAGCGGCAGGGGTATGGCTACACCTTC. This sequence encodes CASSQERQGYGYTF.

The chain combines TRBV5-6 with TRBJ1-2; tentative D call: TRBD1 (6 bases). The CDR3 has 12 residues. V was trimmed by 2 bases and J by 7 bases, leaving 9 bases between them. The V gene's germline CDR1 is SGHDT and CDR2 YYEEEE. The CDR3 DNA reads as TGTGCCAGCAGCTTCGAACAGGGTGGCTACACCTTC. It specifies CASSFEQGGYTF.

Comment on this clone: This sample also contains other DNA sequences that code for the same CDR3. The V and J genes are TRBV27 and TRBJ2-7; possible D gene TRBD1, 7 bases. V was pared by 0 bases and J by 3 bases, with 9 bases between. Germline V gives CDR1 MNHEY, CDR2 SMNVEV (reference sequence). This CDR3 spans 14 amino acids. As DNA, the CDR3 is TGTGCCAGCAGTTTATCTCAGGGGGGCTACGAGCAGTACTTC. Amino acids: CASSLSQGGYEQYF.

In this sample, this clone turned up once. CDR3 region: CATSRGRGVQPQHF. CDR3 nucleotide sequence: TGTGCCACCAGCAGAGGACGCGGTGTCCAGCCCCAGCATTTT. This chain connects TRBV15 to TRBJ1-5; no definite D call. With 1 base removed from V and 7 bases from J, the gap between germline ends came to 11 bases. CDR3 length: 14 residues. Germline V gene lookup returns CDR1 LNHNV and CDR2 YYDKDF (reference sequence).

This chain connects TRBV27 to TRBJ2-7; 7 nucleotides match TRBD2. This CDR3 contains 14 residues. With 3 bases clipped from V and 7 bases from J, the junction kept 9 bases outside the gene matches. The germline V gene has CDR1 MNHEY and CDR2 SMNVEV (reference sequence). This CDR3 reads CASSFGGGSGEQYF. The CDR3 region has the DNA TGTGCCAGCAGTTTTGGGGGGGGGTCGGGGGAGCAGTACTTC.

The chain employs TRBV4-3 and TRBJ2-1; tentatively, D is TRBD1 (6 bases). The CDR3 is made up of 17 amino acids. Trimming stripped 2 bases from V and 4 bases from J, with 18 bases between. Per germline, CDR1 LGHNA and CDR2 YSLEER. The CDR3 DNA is TGCGCCAGCAGCCAAAACCCCCGGACAGTGAAATACAATGAGCAGTTCTTC. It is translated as CASSQNPRTVKYNEQFF.

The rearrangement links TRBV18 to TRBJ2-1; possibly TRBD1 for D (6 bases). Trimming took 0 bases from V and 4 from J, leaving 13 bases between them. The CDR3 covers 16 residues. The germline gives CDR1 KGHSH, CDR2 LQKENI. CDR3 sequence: CASSPPGAGLYNEQFF. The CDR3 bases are TGTGCCAGCTCACCACCGGGGGCGGGCTTGTACAATGAGCAGTTCTTC.

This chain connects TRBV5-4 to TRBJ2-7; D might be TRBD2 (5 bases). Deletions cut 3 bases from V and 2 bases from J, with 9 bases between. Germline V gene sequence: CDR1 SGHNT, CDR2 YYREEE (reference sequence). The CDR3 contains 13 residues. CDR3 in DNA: TGTGCCAGCAGCTATCAGAGGGCCTACGAGCAGTACTTC. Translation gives CASSYQRAYEQYF.

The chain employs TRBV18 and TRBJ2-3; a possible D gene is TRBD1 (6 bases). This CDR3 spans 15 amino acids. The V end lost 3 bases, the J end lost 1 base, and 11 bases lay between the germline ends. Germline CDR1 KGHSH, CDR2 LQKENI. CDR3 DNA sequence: TGTGCCAGCTCACCGCAGGGGATGCGCACAGATACGCAGTATTTT. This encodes CASSPQGMRTDTQYF.

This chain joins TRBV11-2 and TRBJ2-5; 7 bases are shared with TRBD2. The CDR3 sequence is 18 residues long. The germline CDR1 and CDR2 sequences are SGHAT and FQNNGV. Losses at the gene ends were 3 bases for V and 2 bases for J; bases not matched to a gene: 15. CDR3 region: CASSLGPLGGGPQETQYF. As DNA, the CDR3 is TGTGCCAGCAGCTTGGGTCCTTTGGGGGGGGGACCACAAGAGACCCAGTACTTC.

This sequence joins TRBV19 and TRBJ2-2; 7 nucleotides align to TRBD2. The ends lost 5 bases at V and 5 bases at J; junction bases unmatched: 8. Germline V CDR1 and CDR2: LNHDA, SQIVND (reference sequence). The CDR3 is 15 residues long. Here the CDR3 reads CASSARDYRTGELFF. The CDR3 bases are TGTGCCAGTAGTGCCCGGGACTACAGAACCGGGGAGCTGTTTTTT.

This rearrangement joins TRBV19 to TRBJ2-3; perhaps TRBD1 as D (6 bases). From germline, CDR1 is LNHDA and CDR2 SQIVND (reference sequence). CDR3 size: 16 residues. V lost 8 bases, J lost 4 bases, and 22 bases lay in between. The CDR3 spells CASRGGFYLRADTQYF. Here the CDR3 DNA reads TGTGCCAGTCGAGGGGGTTTTTACCTCCGCGCAGATACGCAGTATTTT.